This T cell receptor beta chain comes out of a study of shared clonotypes between healthy human individuals. Notes on the study in general: Rarefaction showed that sequencing of sorted subsets was incomplete (despite large depth). Richness estimates generally favored naive over memory subsets.

The donor population consisted of healthy HIV-negative adults with no recent acute infections or vaccinations. Germline assignment: CDR1 SGHRS and CDR2 YFSETQ. The germline V and J ends were trimmed by 4 bases and 0 bases, with 13 bases remaining between them. The CDR3 has 16 residues. Sequencing was performed with immunoSEQ multiplex PCR; in TCRdb, only in-frame clones are kept and a portion is missing. The table has hundreds of thousands of clones, about 80% seen once. This clone occurred once. Its antigen is not identified. The sequenced sample consisted of memory CD4+ T cells sorted from blood. Documented subset: CD45RA-negative fraction. This clonotype was sampled from a woman in her 30s in good health. V and J are TRBV5-1 and TRBJ1-4; no firm D call. DNA for the CDR3: TGCGCCAGCAGCCCGGCTGCCTCAGCAACTAATGAAAAACTGTTTTTT. It is translated as CASSPAASATNEKLFF.